This T cell receptor (beta chain) was documented in a study of cytomegalovirus exposure and HLA in healthy donors. General study points: TRBV6-2, TRBV6-3 and some other V segments were unresolvable in 87-base-pair reads. Analyses of presence and absence presupposed an approximately uniform sequencing depth across donors. Most TCR sequences were rare, but some public TCRs occurred in many donors. A later analysis linked around 15,000 TCR beta sequences to HLA alleles at 0.05 false discovery rate.

Trimming removed 7 bases from V and 7 bases from J, with 14 bases in between. The CDR3 has 13 residues. From germline, CDR1 is SNHLY and CDR2 FYNNEI. PCR amplification relied on 60 Vbeta primers (plus 13 Jbeta primers). Profiling relied on immunoSEQ multiplex PCR, and the TCRdb table lists in-frame clones only, not all of them. The sample carries 140,000 or so clones, 80% recorded once. Turning to this clone: Its antigen is not identified.

The TCR comes from a middle-aged man in good health and CMV-seronegative. Sequenced sample: PBMCs. The chain carries TRBV2 and TRBJ1-5; D possibly corresponds to TRBD1 (6 bases). The CDR3 spells CASTQDSRQPQHF. CDR3 DNA: TGTGCCAGCACCCAGGACAGCCGACAGCCCCAGCATTTT.